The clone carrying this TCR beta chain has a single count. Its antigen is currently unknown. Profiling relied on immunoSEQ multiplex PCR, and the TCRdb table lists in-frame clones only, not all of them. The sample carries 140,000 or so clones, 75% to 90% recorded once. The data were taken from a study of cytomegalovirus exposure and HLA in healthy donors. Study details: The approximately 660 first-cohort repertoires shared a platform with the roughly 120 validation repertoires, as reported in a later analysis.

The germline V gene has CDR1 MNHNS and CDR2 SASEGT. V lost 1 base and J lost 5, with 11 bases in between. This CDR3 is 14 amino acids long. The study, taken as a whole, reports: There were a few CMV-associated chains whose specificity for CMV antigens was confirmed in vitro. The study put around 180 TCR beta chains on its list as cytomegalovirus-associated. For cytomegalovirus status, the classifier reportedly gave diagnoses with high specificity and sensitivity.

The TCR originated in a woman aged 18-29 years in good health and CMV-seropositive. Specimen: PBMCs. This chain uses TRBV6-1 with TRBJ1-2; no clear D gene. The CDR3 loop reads CASSEGGRQYGYTF. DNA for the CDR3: TGTGCCAGCAGTGAAGGTGGCCGTCAATATGGCTACACCTTC.